The entry below describes one T cell receptor (beta chain). The repertoire was sequenced with immunoSEQ multiplex PCR; TCRdb's copy has only in-frame clones and lacks some. Of about 1.1 million clones in the sample, 77% were seen once. This entry is derived from a study of shared clonotypes between healthy human individuals. From germline, CDR1 is SGHVS and CDR2 FQNEAQ. With 1 base clipped from V and 2 bases from J, the junction kept 4 bases outside the gene matches. The CDR3 totals 15 residues. This sequence was found in a man aged 18-30 years in good health. Some clones in this sample may be carry-over from other donors' samples. The rearrangement joins TRBV7-8 to TRBJ2-5; 7 bases map to TRBD1. Input material: memory CD4+ T cells from PBMCs. Noted subset: CD45RA-negative fraction. This chain's CDR3 is CASSLDGRGQETQYF. DNA for the CDR3: TGTGCCAGCAGCTTAGACGGCAGGGGGCAAGAGACCCAGTACTTC.